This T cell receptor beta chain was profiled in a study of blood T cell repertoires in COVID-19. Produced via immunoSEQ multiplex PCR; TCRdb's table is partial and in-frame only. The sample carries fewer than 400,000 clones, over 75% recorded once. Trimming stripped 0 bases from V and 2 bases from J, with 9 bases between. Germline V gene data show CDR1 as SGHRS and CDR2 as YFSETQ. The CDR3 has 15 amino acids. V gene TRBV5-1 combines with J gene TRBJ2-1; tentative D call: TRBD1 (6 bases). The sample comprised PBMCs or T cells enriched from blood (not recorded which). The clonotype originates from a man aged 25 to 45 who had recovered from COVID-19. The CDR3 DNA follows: TGCGCCAGCAGCTTGGGACAGGCTACCTACAATGAGCAGTTCTTC. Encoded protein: CASSLGQATYNEQFF.